This T cell receptor (beta chain) came from a study of immune heterogeneity within non-small cell lung tumors (dated by TCRdb to 2017 to 2018). A note on the overall study: By histology, the tumors were a few squamous cell carcinomas, nine to eleven non-squamous carcinomas and 1 tumor not otherwise specified. TCR repertoires were analyzed from 57 tumor loci of around 15 patients, while transcriptome data covered only 35 to 50 loci from about 11 patients. To examine intratumoral immune heterogeneity, the study used whole-exome sequencing, RNA-seq and TCR beta repertoire sequencing on multiple spatially distinct regions of each NSCLC tumor. Neoantigen binding to each patient's HLA alleles was predicted with netMHCpan-3.0 for mutant peptides of 8 to 11 amino acids. Findings and caveats that apply to the study as a whole: High-frequency TCR beta clonotypes were found to be largely distinct between individual patients. A statistically significant but moderate positive correlation (R 0.3 to 0.4) was observed between local T-cell repertoire clonality and local tumor mutational burden. Within a patient, identical dominant CDR3B clonotypes were found to recur across loci, yet unique high-frequency clones were also harbored in different tumor locations.

A multiplex PCR system amplified the TCR beta CDR3 region, with a first 10-cycle round using 32 V-gene forward and 13 J-gene reverse primers. The first PCR round used a QIAGEN Multiplex PCR Kit, and the primer sequences were filed in Chinese patent CN105087789A. A second PCR round added Illumina universal primers using the Phusion High-Fidelity PCR Kit. TCR libraries were paired-end sequenced at 151 bp read length on the Illumina HiSeq X Ten platform. The published analysis was carried out like this. Cutadapt was used to discard reads without multiplex PCR primers, PEAR merged the read pairs, and MiXCR with default settings called the CDR3 regions. Repertoire diversity was assessed by Shannon entropy, and clonality was calculated as one minus the Shannon entropy divided by the ln of the count of productive unique sequences. Dominant or high-frequency T-cell clones were defined as clonotypes at frequencies of at least 0.5%. TCRdb redid the processing of the public reads, applying fastp at Q25 and MiXCR, and retained in-frame beta chains. Rows with a matching CDR3 protein are joined into one entry that keeps the most common DNA and genes. In this record, the V and J calls reflect TCRdb's handling and not the investigators' own analysis. For this sample there are about 3,200 distinct CDR3 sequences; 15% to 20% appear just once. Roughly 18% of the sample rests with the top ten.

For CDR1 and CDR2, the germline V gene lists SGHTA and FQGNSA. The CDR3 measures 13 amino acids from cysteine to phenylalanine. Solely the CDR3 DNA is kept, with 39 bases framed from the first base. At the junction V is shortened by 4 bases and J by 2 bases, with 6 bases in between. Genomic DNA extracted from bulk tumor tissue served as TCR template, with about 600 ng gDNA amplified per sample. Multiple biopsies per primary tumor were taken during surgery, spaced as far apart as possible within the tumor mass. The study cohort was described as untreated, and the patients were newly diagnosed NSCLC cases having curative surgery. Donors were 15 newly diagnosed non-small cell lung cancer patients undergoing surgery with curative intent. A couple of independent pathologists reviewed the resected tumor masses. Only high-quality DNA and RNA samples were carried forward to sequencing. Remarks on this clonotype: No cognate antigen has been identified for it. One base away there is no much larger clone; base qualities are not given.

The sample was lung tumor tissue. This receptor chain uses TRBV7-2 and TRBJ1-3, with no reliable assignment of the D segment. The origin of this receptor is a man between 50 and 59 years old with non-small cell lung cancer. The CDR3 here reads CASSSYPGNTIYF. The DNA reads as follows: TGTGCCAGCAGCTCATACCCTGGAAACACCATATATTTT.